The 21 T cell receptor beta chains listed next were all sequenced from one sample in a study of tumor-infiltrating lymphocytes in primary liver carcinoma. Co-extracting RNA and DNA was done with roughly 17-34 mg of unsorted bulk tissue as input. A primer matching the constant region was used to make TCR beta cDNA from 450 to 500 ng of total RNA. Three-round nested multiplex PCR performed with slightly modified ARM-PCR produced the TCR beta libraries. It was with TRBV1-TRBV30 forward primers and a C-beta reverse primer that the first two PCR rounds were run, at approximately 10 cycles each. TCRdb used MiXCR to reprocess the multiplex PCR reads, holding one entry per CDR3 protein. This sample has tens of thousands of distinct CDR3 sequences, with less than 75% found just once. The source material was liver tumor tissue from sampling region 3. The subset was: tumor region T3, left-lateral pole. All receptors come from a woman aged 25 to 45 with primary liver carcinoma and hepatitis B virus infection.

This clonotype was observed a few times. V usage is TRBV5-4 and J usage is TRBJ2-5; 8 bases match TRBD1. This CDR3 region has 13 residues. The trim removed 6 bases at V and 2 bases at J, leaving 3 bases unmatched. Germline loops: CDR1 SGHNT, CDR2 YYREEE (reference sequence). The CDR3, as DNA: TGTGCCAGCAACCGGGACAGGCAAGAGACCCAGTACTTC. It is translated as CASNRDRQETQYF.

This clonotype was observed a handful of times. A much larger clone differs by one base, so this may be a read error. The V gene is TRBV6-1, the J gene TRBJ2-7; 8 bases are shared with TRBD2. The CDR3 length is 15 residues. Per germline, CDR1 MNHNS and CDR2 SASEGT. CDR3 protein: CANSEEAGGSYEQYF. CDR3 nucleotides: TGTGCCAACAGTGAAGAGGCGGGGGGTAGCTACGAGCAGTACTTC.

Concerning this clonotype: Sequence at one end of the junction differs from germline and may be a read error. The genes are TRBV28 and TRBJ1-5, with D hard to call. Germline V gene sequence: CDR1 MDHEN, CDR2 SYDVKM. The CDR3 covers 12 residues. The CDR3 DNA sequence: TGTGTCAGCAGTCATTGGCCTCATCCCCAGCATTTT. It specifies CVSSHWPHPQHF. The full variable domain, rest sourced from reference TRBV28 and TRBJ1-5, is DVKVTQSSRYLVKRTGEKVFLECVQDMDHENMFWYRQDPGLGLRLIYFSYDVKMKEKGDIPEGYSVSREKKERFSLILESASTNQTSMYLCVSSHWPHPQHFGDGTRLSIL.

A word on this clonotype: This likely comes from a read error, as the CDR3 has no conserved phenylalanine or tryptophan at its end. The limits of the CDR3 on the DNA are not certain, so only TCRdb's listed CDR3 is given. This chain links TRBV11-1 with TRBJ1-2; the table's D call, TRBD1, was not checked against the DNA. Per the germline V gene, CDR1 is SGHAT and CDR2 is FQDESV (reference sequence). The CDR3 numbers 14 amino acids, ends counted. The CDR3 loop is CASSFSVSLGTYTL.

Notes on this clonotype: A read error may account for a junction end that differs from germline. The chain recombines TRBV12-3 or TRBV12-4 with TRBJ2-1, with TRBD2 identical over 11 bases. CDR3 length: 15 amino acids. CDR3 coding DNA: TGTGCCAGTAGCCTGCCCGGGACTAGCGGACTTGAGCAGTTATTC. It encodes CASSLPGTSGLEQLF.

A word on this clonotype: At one of its ends the junction is not consistent with the germline gene, which may arise from a read error. The rearrangement links TRBV11-3 to TRBJ2-3, with TRBD2 as a possible D gene (5 bases). This CDR3 region has 15 residues. The germline V gene encodes CDR1 SGHNT and CDR2 YENEEA. In DNA, the CDR3 is TGTACCAACAGCTTAGATCGACATACTAGAGATATGCAGTATTTT. Translated, it gives CTNSLDRHTRDMQYF.

This clonotype was counted ten times or more. The rearrangement joins TRBV11-2 to TRBJ2-3, with 7 bases matching TRBD2. Germline values: CDR1 SGHAT, CDR2 FQNNGV. With 5 bases clipped from V and 5 bases from J, the junction kept 16 bases outside the gene matches. The CDR3 spans 17 residues. The CDR3 region has the DNA TGTGCCAGCAGCACGAATCGCGGGAGCTGGTTAGGAGATACGCAGTATTTT. This sequence encodes CASSTNRGSWLGDTQYF.

This clonotype was observed many times. The chain employs TRBV11-2 and TRBJ2-1; 13 positions match TRBD2. This CDR3 has 18 residues. V was pared by 2 bases and J by 0 bases, with 4 bases of the junction left unmatched. Germline V gene sequence: CDR1 SGHAT, CDR2 FQNNGV. The CDR3 spells CASSLLLAGGSSYNEQFF. In DNA, the CDR3 is TGTGCCAGCAGCTTATTACTAGCGGGAGGGAGCTCCTACAATGAGCAGTTCTTC.

To note about this clonotype: The junction differs from germline at one of its ends, possibly a read error. The chain carries TRBV11-3 and TRBJ2-1; 9 positions match TRBD2. Germline-derived CDR1 and CDR2 are SGHNT and YENEEA. This CDR3 has 15 residues. The CDR3 protein is CASSRLAEGGYEEFF. The CDR3 nucleotides are TGTGCCAGCAGCCGACTAGCGGAGGGGGGCTATGAGGAGTTCTTC.

This clonotype rates as medium-sized (0.01 to 0.1%). J is TRBJ1-6 and V is TRBV4-1; 7 bases agree with TRBD1. J gave up 5 bases and V 0 bases, and 4 bases lay outside the gene matches. The CDR3 sequence is 16 residues long. In germline, CDR1 is MGHRA, CDR2 YSYEKL. The CDR3 reads CASSQDPTGNNSPLHF. For the CDR3, the DNA is TGCGCCAGCAGCCAAGACCCGACAGGGAATAATTCACCCCTCCACTTT.

This clonotype was recorded only once. CDR3 loop: CVNTLAPRVTGELFF. Written as DNA, the CDR3 is TGTGTCAACACCCTGGCACCCAGAGTCACCGGGGAGCTGTTTTTT. V usage is TRBV5-6 and J usage is TRBJ2-2, with D hard to call. Germline V gene data show CDR1 as SGHDT and CDR2 as YYEEEE. This CDR3 contains 15 residues. Looking up the rest from reference TRBV5-6 and TRBJ2-2 gives the full variable domain: DAGVTQSPTHLIKTRGQQVTLRCSPKSGHDTVSWYQQALGQGPQFIFQYYEEEERQRGNFPDRFSGHQFPNYSSELNVNALLLGDSALYLCVNTLAPRVTGELFFGEGSRLTVL.

Turning to this clonotype: The CDR3 ends on some other residue instead of the conserved phenylalanine or tryptophan, so this is likely a read error. The V gene is TRBV5-6, the J gene TRBJ2-2; maybe TRBD2 (5 bases). The V gene's germline CDR1 is SGHDT and CDR2 YYEEEE. The CDR3 loop spans 15 amino acids. The CDR3 region is CASILAPRVIGELFL. CDR3 nucleotide sequence: TGTGCCAGCATCTTGGCACCCAGAGTCATCGGGGAACTGTTTCTT.

Details on this clonotype: One end of the junction varies from germline; a read error may be responsible. The chain uses TRBV10-3 and TRBJ1-3; D remains unclear. Germline-derived CDR1 and CDR2 are ENHRY and SYGVKD. The CDR3 is 14 residues long. CDR3 protein: CVISESVSRDTIYF. The CDR3 DNA follows: TGTGTCATCAGTGAGTCAGTTTCTAGAGACACCATATATTTT.

This clonotype was picked up one time. The junction departs from the called germline gene at one end, perhaps through a read error. The V gene is TRBV7-8, the J gene TRBJ2-1; D may be TRBD2 (6 bases). This CDR3 is built from 15 residues. CDR1 and CDR2 (germline): SGHVS, FQNEAQ. CDR3 in amino acids: CASSSRLVGVTEQFF. CDR3 nucleotide sequence: TGTGCCAGTAGCTCTCGACTAGTGGGAGTAACTGAGCAGTTCTTC.

This chain connects TRBV11-2 to TRBJ1-2, with D uncertain. Looked up from germline, CDR1 is SGHAT and CDR2 is FQNNGV. The CDR3 length is 15 residues. The CDR3 loop reads CNSSLDGMVGRGYTF. The CDR3 bases are TGTAACAGCAGCTTAGATGGGATGGTAGGGAGAGGCTACACCTTC.

Worth noting for this clonotype: The junction and the germline gene differ at one end; a read error may be behind it. This chain joins TRBV4-3 and TRBJ2-2; D is perhaps TRBD2 (5 bases). This CDR3 has 16 amino acids. The germline CDR1 and CDR2 sequences are LGHNA and YSLEER. The CDR3 spells CANNQGHSVDTGELFF. In nucleotides, the CDR3 is TGCGCCAACAACCAAGGGCATAGCGTCGACACTGGGGAGCTGTTTTTT.

Remarks on this clonotype: An end of the junction differs from the germline gene, which may be a read error. This chain joins TRBV10-3 and TRBJ2-1; D ambiguous. CDR1 and CDR2 (germline): ENHRY, SYGVKD. The CDR3 is 16 amino acids. The CDR3 DNA reads TGTGCCATCAGTGAGTCGGCAGCAGGAGCCTACAATGAGCTGCTCTTC. Protein sequence: CAISESAAGAYNELLF.

As to this clonotype: Sequence at one end of the junction differs from germline and may be a read error. The chain couples TRBV6-5 to TRBJ2-7; TRBD2 matches at 7 bases. The CDR3 runs 15 residues. Per germline, CDR1 MNHEY and CDR2 SVGAGI. The CDR3 DNA reads as TGTGCCAGCAGACCGACAAGCGGGAACTCCTACGAACAGTACTTC. Its translation: CASRPTSGNSYEQYF.

This clonotype was counted ten times or more. This chain uses TRBV12-3 or TRBV12-4 with TRBJ2-1; 9 positions match TRBD2. This CDR3 comprises 15 residues. Trimming at V came to 7 bases and at J to 5 bases, leaving 9 bases not matched to a gene. The CDR3 protein is CASKTGTSRNNEQFF. The CDR3, as DNA: TGTGCCAGCAAGACCGGGACTAGCAGAAACAATGAGCAGTTCTTC.

Worth noting for this clonotype: Germline and junction disagree at one end, which may indicate a read error. The V and J genes are TRBV28 and TRBJ2-1; possible D gene TRBD1, 6 bases. Germline lookup yields CDR1 MDHEN and CDR2 SYDVKM. CDR3 size: 12 residues. The CDR3 sequence: CARSVTGNEEFF. The CDR3 nucleotides are TGTGCCAGGAGTGTTACAGGGAATGAGGAGTTCTTC.

The genes are TRBV29-1 and TRBJ1-2; 7 nucleotides match TRBD1. Trimming at V came to 6 bases and at J to 2 bases, leaving 12 bases not matched to a gene. The CDR3 sequence is 15 residues long. From germline, CDR1 is SQVTM and CDR2 ANQGSEA. CDR3: CSVWDSGQPNYGYTF. As DNA, the CDR3 is TGCAGCGTGTGGGATTCGGGACAGCCAAACTATGGCTACACCTTC.